This T cell receptor (beta chain) was found in a study of blood T cell repertoires in COVID-19. Study-wide background: Material from acute and convalescent COVID-19 was sourced from the United States, Italy and Spain.

V was trimmed by 5 bases and J by 8 bases, leaving 13 bases between them. Germline CDR1 and CDR2: SGHTA and FQGNSA. The CDR3 contains 14 residues. Assay: immunoSEQ multiplex PCR; the TCRdb copy retains only in-frame clones and omits some. Of about 210,000 clones listed, under 90% are singletons. The source of this sequence is a woman of 80 years or more with COVID-19, enrolled during active disease. Sequenced: peripheral blood. This chain joins TRBV7-2 and TRBJ1-6; D is undetermined. DNA of the CDR3: TGTGCCAGCAGCCAAACTAGGCGGGATTCACCCCTCCACTTT. Its translation is CASSQTRRDSPLHF. Using reference TRBV7-2 and TRBJ1-6 for the parts outside the CDR3, the full variable domain is GAGVSQSPSNKVTEKGKDVELRCDPISGHTALYWYRQSLGQGLEFLIYFQGNSAPDKSGLPSDRFSAERTGGSVSTLTIQRTQQEDSAVYLCASSQTRRDSPLHFGNGTRLTVT.